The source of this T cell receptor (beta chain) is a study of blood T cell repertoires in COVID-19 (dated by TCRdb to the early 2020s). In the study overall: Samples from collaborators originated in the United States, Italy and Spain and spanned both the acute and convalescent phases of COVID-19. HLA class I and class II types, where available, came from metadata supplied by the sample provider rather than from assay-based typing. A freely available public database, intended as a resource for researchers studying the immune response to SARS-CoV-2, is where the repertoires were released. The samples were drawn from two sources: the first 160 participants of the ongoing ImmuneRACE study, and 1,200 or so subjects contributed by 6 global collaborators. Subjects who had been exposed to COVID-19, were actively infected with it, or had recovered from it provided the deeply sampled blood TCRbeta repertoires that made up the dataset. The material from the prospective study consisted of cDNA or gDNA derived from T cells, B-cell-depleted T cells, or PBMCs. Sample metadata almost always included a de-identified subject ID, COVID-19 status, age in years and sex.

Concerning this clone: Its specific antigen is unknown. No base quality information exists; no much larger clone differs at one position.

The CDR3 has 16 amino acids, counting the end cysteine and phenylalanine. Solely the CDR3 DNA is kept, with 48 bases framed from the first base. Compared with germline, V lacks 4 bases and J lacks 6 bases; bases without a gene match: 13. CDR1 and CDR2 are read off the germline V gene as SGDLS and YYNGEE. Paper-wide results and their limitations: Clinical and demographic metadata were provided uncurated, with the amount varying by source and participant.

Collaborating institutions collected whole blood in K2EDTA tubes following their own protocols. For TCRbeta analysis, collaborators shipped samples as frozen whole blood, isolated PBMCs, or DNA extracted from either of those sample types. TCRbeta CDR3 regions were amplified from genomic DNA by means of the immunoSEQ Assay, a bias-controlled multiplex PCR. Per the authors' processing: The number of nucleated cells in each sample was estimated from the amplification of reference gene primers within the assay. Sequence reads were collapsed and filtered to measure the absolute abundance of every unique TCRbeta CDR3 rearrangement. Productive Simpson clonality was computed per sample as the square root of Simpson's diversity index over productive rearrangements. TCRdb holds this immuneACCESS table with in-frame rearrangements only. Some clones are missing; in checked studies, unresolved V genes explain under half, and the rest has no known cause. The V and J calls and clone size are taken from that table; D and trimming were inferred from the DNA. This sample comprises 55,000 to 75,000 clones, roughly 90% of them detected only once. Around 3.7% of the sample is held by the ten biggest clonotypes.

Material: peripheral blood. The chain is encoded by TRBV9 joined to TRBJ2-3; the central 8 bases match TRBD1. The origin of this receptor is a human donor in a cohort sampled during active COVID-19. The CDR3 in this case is CASSFEGDRPADTQYF. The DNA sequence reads TGTGCCAGCAGCTTCGAGGGGGACAGGCCGGCGGATACGCAGTATTTT.